Each of the 15 T cell receptor beta chains below was sequenced from the same sample in a study of CD8 T cells in Susac syndrome. Random hexamers primed reverse transcription of about 0.45 to 1 ug RNA. TCRdb independently ran MiXCR on the immunoSEQ multiplex PCR reads; one entry per CDR3 protein. Of some 99,000 distinct CDR3 sequences in the sample, roughly 94% are singletons; the top ten hold about 0.28%. Sample: CD4+ T cells from PBMCs. The source of these receptors is a human donor with Susac syndrome.

CDR3 DNA: TGCAGTGCTAGAGTGGCCGGTTATGGCTACACCTTC. The encoded protein is CSARVAGYGYTF. This chain uses TRBV20-1 with TRBJ1-2; no firm D call. V dropped 1 base and J dropped 5 bases, with 8 bases sitting between them. The CDR3 totals 12 residues. The V gene's germline CDR1 is DFQATT and CDR2 SNEGSKA (reference sequence).

This rearrangement joins TRBV19 to TRBJ1-6; 10 nucleotides match TRBD1. The V gene's germline CDR1 is LNHDA and CDR2 SQIVND (reference sequence). This CDR3 is 15 amino acids long. The V and J ends lost 8 bases and 11 bases, in that order; junction bases with no gene match: 12. CDR3 amino acids: CASHKPGQGMTPLHF. The CDR3 bases are TGTGCCAGTCACAAGCCGGGACAGGGGATGACACCCCTCCACTTT.

In its sample, this clonotype was seen once. The CDR3 spells CASSLGLGSSTDTQYF. As DNA, the CDR3 is TGTGCCAGCAGTTTAGGTTTGGGAAGTAGCACAGATACGCAGTATTTT. The rearrangement links TRBV12-3 or TRBV12-4 to TRBJ2-3; D not resolved. CDR3 length: 16 residues. V lost 1 base and J 0 bases, leaving 11 bases between the germline ends.

CDR3 sequence (DNA): TGTGCCAGCAGTTTACGAGGAACCGAGCAGTACTTC. Its protein is CASSLRGTEQYF. The chain employs TRBV12-3 or TRBV12-4 and TRBJ2-7; D is ambiguous. This CDR3 has 12 residues. Trimming took off 2 bases at V and 6 bases at J, with 8 bases between the two ends.

The chain carries TRBV5-1 and TRBJ2-1, with 8 bases matching TRBD2. V was clipped by 7 bases and J by 8 bases; unmatched bases: 14. Germline CDR1 SGHRS, CDR2 YFSETQ. The CDR3 contains 15 residues. The CDR3 is CASRRGGPKGHEQFF. In nucleotides, the CDR3 is TGCGCCAGCCGACGGGGGGGTCCCAAAGGCCATGAGCAGTTCTTC.

The rearrangement joins TRBV6-1 to TRBJ2-1; possibly TRBD2 for D (7 bases). The CDR3 is 13 amino acids. Per the germline V gene, CDR1 is MNHNS and CDR2 is SASEGT. V was pared by 8 bases and J by 5 bases, with 13 bases between. The CDR3 loop is CASVGGRNNEQFF. The CDR3 bases are TGTGCCAGCGTGGGGGGGCGTAACAATGAGCAGTTCTTC.

Comments on this clonotype: The germline gene is not matched at one end of the junction; a read error may be the cause. The chain employs TRBV28 and TRBJ2-3; D ambiguous. Germline-derived CDR1 and CDR2 are MDHEN and SYDVKM. The CDR3 consists of 11 residues. The CDR3 nucleotides are TGTGCCAGCAGGTTCACAGTTACGCAGTATTTT. Translating it yields CASRFTVTQYF. Looking up the rest from reference TRBV28 and TRBJ2-3 gives the full variable domain: DVKVTQSSRYLVKRTGEKVFLECVQDMDHENMFWYRQDPGLGLRLIYFSYDVKMKEKGDIPEGYSVSREKKERFSLILESASTNQTSMYLCASRFTVTQYFGPGTRLTVL.

The chain couples TRBV6-5 to TRBJ2-7; 9 bases line up with TRBD1. With V trimmed by 2 bases and J by 1 base, 9 bases remained unmatched. CDR3 length equals 17 residues. Germline CDR1 MNHEY, CDR2 SVGAGI. Written as DNA, the CDR3 is TGTGCCAGCAGTTACAGCACCGGGACAGGGATTTCCTACGAGCAGTACTTC. Protein sequence: CASSYSTGTGISYEQYF.

This clonotype was picked up one time. This sequence joins TRBV24-1 and TRBJ2-3; D may be TRBD2 (6 bases). CDR1 and CDR2 from the germline V gene are KGHDR and SFDVKD. V lost 4 bases, J lost 2 bases, and 12 bases lay in between. CDR3 length: 15 amino acids. The CDR3 protein is CATSDSREITDTQYF. CDR3 coding DNA: TGTGCCACCAGTGACTCCCGGGAGATCACAGATACGCAGTATTTT.

CDR3 nucleotides: TGTGCCAGCATGGGCCTTCTCCAGGAGACCCAGTACTTC. Translating gives CASMGLLQETQYF. The genes are TRBV27 and TRBJ2-5; no clear D. V was pared by 7 bases and J by 5 bases, with 14 bases between. The CDR3 sequence is 13 residues long. Germline values: CDR1 MNHEY, CDR2 SMNVEV (reference sequence).

The chain joins TRBV27 to TRBJ2-7; D possibly corresponds to TRBD1 (5 bases). This CDR3 is built from 13 residues. V lost 6 bases, J lost 2 bases, and 11 bases lay in between. The germline gives CDR1 MNHEY, CDR2 SMNVEV (reference sequence). CDR3 nucleotides: TGTGCCAGCAGCCCGACAGTTCCCTACGAGCAGTACTTC. Translating gives CASSPTVPYEQYF.

The V call is TRBV30, the J call TRBJ1-5, with TRBD1 matching over 9 bases. From germline, CDR1 is GTSNPN and CDR2 SVGIG (reference sequence). With 2 bases clipped from V and 3 bases from J, the junction kept 8 bases outside the gene matches. The CDR3 covers 16 residues. The CDR3 is CAWSFRRDRVNQPQHF. The DNA of the CDR3 is TGTGCCTGGAGTTTTCGCAGGGACAGGGTCAATCAGCCCCAGCATTTT.

This rearrangement joins TRBV9 to TRBJ2-7, with 10 bases fitting TRBD2. V was pared by 0 bases and J by 7 bases, with 10 bases of the junction left unmatched. In germline, CDR1 is SGDLS, CDR2 YYNGEE. The CDR3 runs to 16 residues. The CDR3 is CASSVEPSGGAREQYF. For the CDR3, the DNA is TGTGCCAGCAGCGTAGAACCCAGCGGGGGGGCGAGGGAGCAGTACTTC.

The J gene is TRBJ2-7, the V gene TRBV7-9; D remains unclear. Per the germline V gene, CDR1 is SEHNR and CDR2 is FQNEAQ (reference sequence). The ends were cut back, 2 bases at V and 7 bases at J, with 9 bases in the middle. The CDR3 is 12 amino acids. The CDR3 reads CASSLTKREQYF. CDR3 sequence (DNA): TGTGCCAGCAGCTTAACCAAAAGAGAGCAGTACTTC.

V usage is TRBV5-1 and J usage is TRBJ2-5; D gene unclear. V was cut by 0 bases and J by 1 base, with 16 bases left in between. CDR3 length equals 17 residues. Germline V CDR1 and CDR2: SGHRS, YFSETQ. For the CDR3, the DNA is TGCGCCAGCAGCTTGGTAATTTTGGGGTTTTCCCAAGAGACCCAGTACTTC. Translation gives CASSLVILGFSQETQYF.